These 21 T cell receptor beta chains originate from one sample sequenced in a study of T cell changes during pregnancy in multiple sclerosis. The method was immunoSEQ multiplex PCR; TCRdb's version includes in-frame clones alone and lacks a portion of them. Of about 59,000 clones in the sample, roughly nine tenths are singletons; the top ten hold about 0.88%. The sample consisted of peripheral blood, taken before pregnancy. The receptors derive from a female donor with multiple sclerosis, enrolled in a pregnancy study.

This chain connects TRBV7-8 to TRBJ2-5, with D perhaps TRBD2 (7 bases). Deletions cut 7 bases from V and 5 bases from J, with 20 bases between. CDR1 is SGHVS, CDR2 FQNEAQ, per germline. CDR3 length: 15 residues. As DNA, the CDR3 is TGTGCCAGCACGATCGAAGGGGGGGGCCTTGAGACCCAGTACTTC. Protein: CASTIEGGGLETQYF. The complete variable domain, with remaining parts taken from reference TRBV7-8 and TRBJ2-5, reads GAGVSQSPRYKVAKRGQDVALRCDPISGHVSLFWYQQALGQGPEFLTYFQNEAQLDKSGLPSDRFFAERPEGSVSTLKIQRTQQEDSAVYLCASTIEGGGLETQYFGPGTRLLVL.

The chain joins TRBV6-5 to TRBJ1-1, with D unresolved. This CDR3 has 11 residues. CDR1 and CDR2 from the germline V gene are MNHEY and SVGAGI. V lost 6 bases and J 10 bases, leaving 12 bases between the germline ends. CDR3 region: CASSPTGIAFF. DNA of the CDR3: TGTGCCAGCAGCCCCACTGGTATAGCTTTCTTT.

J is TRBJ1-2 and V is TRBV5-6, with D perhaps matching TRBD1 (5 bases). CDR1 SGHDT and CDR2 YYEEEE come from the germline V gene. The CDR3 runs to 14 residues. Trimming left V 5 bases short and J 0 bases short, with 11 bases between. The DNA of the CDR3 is TGTGCCAGCAGTGTGGGGGGTTCTAACTATGGCTACACCTTC. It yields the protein CASSVGGSNYGYTF. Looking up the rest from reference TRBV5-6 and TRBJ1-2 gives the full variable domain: DAGVTQSPTHLIKTRGQQVTLRCSPKSGHDTVSWYQQALGQGPQFIFQYYEEEERQRGNFPDRFSGHQFPNYSSELNVNALLLGDSALYLCASSVGGSNYGYTFGSGTRLTVV.

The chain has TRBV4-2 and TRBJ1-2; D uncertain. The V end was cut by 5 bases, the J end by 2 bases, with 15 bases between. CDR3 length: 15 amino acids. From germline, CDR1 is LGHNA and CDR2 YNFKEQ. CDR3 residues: CASSKGEGVNYGYTF. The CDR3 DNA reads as TGTGCCAGCAGCAAAGGCGAGGGCGTCAACTATGGCTACACCTTC.

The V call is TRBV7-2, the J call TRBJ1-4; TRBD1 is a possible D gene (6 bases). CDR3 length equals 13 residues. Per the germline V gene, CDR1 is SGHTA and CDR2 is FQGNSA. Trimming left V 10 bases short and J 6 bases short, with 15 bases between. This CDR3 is CATSWGLYEKLFF. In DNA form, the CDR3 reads TGTGCCACCTCATGGGGGCTCTATGAAAAACTGTTTTTT.

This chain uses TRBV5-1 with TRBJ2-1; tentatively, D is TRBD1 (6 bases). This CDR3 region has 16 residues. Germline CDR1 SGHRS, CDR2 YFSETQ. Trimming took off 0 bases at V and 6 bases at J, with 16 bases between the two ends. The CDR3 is CASSLETGPTGNEQFF. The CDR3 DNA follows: TGCGCCAGCAGCTTGGAGACAGGCCCTACTGGCAATGAGCAGTTCTTC.

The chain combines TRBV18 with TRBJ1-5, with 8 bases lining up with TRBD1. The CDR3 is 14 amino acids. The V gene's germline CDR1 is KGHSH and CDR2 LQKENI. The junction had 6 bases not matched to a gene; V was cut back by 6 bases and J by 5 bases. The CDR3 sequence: CASSPGQGHQPQHF. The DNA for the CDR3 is TGTGCCAGCTCGCCTGGACAGGGCCATCAGCCCCAGCATTTT. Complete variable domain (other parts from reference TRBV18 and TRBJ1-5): NAGVMQNPRHLVRRRGQEARLRCSPMKGHSHVYWYRQLPEEGLKFMVYLQKENIIDESGMPKERFSAEFPKEGPSILRIQQVVRGDSAAYFCASSPGQGHQPQHFGDGTRLSIL.

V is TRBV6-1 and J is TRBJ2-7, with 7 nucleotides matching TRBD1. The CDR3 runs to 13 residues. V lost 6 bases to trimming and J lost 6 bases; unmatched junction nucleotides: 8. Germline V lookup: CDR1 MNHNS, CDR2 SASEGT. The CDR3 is CASSYTGAGEQYF. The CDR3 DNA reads TGTGCCAGCAGCTACACAGGGGCGGGCGAGCAGTACTTC.

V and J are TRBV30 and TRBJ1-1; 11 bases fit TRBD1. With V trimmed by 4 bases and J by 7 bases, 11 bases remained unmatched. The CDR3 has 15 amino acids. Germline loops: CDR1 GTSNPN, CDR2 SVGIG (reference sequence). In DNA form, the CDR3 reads TGTGCCTGGATGGGACAGGGGGGATGGGGAGTTGAAGCTTTCTTT. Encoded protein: CAWMGQGGWGVEAFF. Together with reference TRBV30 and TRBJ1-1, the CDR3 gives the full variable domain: SQTIHQWPATLVQPVGSPLSLECTVEGTSNPNLYWYRQAAGRGLQLLFYSVGIGQISSEVPQNLSASRPQDRQFILSSKKLLLSDSGFYLCAWMGQGGWGVEAFFGQGTRLTVV.

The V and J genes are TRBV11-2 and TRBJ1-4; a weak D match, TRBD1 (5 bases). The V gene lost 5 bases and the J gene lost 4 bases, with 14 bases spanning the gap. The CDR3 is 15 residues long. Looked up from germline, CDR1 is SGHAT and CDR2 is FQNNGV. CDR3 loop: CASSPAGLDNEKLFF. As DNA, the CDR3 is TGTGCCAGCAGCCCAGCGGGGCTCGATAATGAAAAACTGTTTTTT.

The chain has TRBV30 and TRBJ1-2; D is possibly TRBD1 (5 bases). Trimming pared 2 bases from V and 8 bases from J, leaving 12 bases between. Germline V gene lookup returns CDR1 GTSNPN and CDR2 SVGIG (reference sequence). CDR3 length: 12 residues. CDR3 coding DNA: TGTGCCTGGAGTACCACAGGTGGAGGCTACACCTTC. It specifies CAWSTTGGGYTF.

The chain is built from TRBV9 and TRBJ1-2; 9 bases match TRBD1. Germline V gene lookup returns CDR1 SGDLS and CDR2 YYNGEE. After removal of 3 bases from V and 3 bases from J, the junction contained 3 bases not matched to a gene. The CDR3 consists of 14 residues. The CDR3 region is CASSAGQGYYGYTF. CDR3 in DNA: TGTGCCAGCAGCGCGGGACAGGGATACTATGGCTACACCTTC.

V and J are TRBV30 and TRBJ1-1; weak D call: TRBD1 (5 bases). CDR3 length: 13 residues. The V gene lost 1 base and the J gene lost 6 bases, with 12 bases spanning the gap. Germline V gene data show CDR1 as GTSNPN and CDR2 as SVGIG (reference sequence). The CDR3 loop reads CAWSDPGDPEAFF. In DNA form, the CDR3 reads TGTGCCTGGAGTGACCCGGGGGACCCTGAAGCTTTCTTT.

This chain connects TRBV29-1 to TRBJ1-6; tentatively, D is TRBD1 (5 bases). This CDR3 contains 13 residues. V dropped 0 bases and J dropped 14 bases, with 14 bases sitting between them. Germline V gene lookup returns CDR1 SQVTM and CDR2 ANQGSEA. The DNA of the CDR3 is TGCAGCGTTGAAGATGGCCCAGGGTCGGCCCTCCACTTT. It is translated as CSVEDGPGSALHF.

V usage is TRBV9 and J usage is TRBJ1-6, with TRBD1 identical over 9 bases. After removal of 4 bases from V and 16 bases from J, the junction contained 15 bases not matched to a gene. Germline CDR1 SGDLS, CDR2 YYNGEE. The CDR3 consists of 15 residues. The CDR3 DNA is TGTGCCAGCAGCTTCAGGCCGGGACAGGGTGTAGCGCTCCACTTT. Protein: CASSFRPGQGVALHF. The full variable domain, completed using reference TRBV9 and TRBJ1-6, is DSGVTQTPKHLITATGQRVTLRCSPRSGDLSVYWYQQSLDQGLQFLIQYYNGEERAKGNILERFSAQQFPDLHSELNLSSLELGDSALYFCASSFRPGQGVALHFGNGTRLTVT.

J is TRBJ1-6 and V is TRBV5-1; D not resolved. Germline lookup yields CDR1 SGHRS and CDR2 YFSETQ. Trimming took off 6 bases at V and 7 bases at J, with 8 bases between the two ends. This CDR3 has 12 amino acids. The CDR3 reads CASTLGNSPLHF. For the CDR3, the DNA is TGCGCCAGCACTCTAGGAAATTCACCCCTCCACTTT.

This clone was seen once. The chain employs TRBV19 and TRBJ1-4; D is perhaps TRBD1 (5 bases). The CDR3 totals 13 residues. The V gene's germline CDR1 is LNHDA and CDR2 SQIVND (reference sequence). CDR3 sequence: CGGNRATNEKLFF. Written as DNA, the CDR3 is TGTGGGGGCAACCGTGCAACTAATGAAAAACTGTTTTTT.

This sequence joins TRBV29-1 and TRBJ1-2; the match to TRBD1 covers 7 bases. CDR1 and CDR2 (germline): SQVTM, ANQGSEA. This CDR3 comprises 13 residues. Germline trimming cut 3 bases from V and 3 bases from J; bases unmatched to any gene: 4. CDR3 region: CSVEAGGDYGYTF. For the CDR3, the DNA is TGCAGCGTTGAGGCAGGGGGTGACTATGGCTACACCTTC. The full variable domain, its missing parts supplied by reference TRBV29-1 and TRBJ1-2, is SAVISQKPSRDICQRGTSLTIQCQVDSQVTMMFWYRQQPGQSLTLIATANQGSEATYESGFVIDKFPISRPNLTFSTLTVSNMSPEDSSIYLCSVEAGGDYGYTFGSGTRLTVV.

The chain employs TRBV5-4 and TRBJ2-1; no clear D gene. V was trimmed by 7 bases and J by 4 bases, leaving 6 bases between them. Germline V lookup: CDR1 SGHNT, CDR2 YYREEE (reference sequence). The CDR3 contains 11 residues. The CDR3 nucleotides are TGTGCCAGCGGCGGTTACAATGAGCAGTTCTTC. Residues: CASGGYNEQFF. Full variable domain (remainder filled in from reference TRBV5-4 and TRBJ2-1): ETGVTQSPTHLIKTRGQQVTLRCSSQSGHNTVSWYQQALGQGPQFIFQYYREEENGRGNFPPRFSGLQFPNYSSELNVNALELDDSALYLCASGGYNEQFFGPGTRLTVL.

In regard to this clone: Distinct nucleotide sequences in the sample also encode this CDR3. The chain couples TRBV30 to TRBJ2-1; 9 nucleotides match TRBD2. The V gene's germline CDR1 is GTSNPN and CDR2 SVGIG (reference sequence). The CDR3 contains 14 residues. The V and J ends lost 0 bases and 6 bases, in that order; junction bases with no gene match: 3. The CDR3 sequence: CAWSVAGGPNEQFF. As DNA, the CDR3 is TGTGCCTGGAGTGTGGCGGGGGGGCCCAATGAGCAGTTCTTC.

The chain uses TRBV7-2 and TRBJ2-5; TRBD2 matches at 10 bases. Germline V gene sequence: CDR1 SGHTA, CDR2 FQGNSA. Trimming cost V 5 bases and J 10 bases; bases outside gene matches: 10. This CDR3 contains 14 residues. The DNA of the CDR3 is TGTGCCAGCAGCCCGACTAGCGGGCCGTTAAACCAGTACTTC. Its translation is CASSPTSGPLNQYF.